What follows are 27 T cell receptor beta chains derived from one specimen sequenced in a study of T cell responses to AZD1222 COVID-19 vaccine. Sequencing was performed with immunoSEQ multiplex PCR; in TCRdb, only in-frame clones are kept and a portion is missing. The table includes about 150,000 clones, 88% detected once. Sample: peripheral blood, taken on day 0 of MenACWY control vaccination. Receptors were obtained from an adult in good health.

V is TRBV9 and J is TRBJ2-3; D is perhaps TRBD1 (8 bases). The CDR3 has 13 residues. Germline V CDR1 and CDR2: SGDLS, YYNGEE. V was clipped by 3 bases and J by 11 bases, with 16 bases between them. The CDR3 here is CASSEDRGGVQYF. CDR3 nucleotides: TGTGCCAGCAGCGAAGACAGGGGAGGGGTGCAGTATTTT.

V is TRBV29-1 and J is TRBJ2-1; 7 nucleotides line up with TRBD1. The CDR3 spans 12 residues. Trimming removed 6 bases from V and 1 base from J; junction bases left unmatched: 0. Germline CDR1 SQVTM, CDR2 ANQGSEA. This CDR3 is CSVDRSYNEQFF. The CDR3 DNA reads TGCAGCGTGGACAGGTCCTACAATGAGCAGTTCTTC.

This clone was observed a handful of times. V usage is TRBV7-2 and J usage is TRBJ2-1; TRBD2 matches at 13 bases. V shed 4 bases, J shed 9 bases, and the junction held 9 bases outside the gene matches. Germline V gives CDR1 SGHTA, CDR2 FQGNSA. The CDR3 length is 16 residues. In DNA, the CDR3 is TGTGCCAGCAGCTGGCGACTAGCGGGGGGCCTCCTTGAGCAGTTCTTC. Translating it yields CASSWRLAGGLLEQFF. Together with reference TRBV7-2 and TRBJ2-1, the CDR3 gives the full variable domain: GAGVSQSPSNKVTEKGKDVELRCDPISGHTALYWYRQSLGQGLEFLIYFQGNSAPDKSGLPSDRFSAERTGGSVSTLTIQRTQQEDSAVYLCASSWRLAGGLLEQFFGPGTRLTVL.

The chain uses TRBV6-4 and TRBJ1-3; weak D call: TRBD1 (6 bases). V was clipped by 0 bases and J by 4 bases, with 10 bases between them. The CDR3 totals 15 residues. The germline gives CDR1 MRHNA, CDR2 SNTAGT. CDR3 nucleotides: TGTGCCAGCAGTGACTCTGCAGGGGAGGGAAACACCATATATTTT. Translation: CASSDSAGEGNTIYF.

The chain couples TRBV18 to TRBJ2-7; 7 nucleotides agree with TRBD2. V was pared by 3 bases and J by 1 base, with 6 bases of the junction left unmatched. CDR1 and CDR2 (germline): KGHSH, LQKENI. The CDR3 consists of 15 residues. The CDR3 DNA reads TGTGCCAGCTCACCCTCCCAGCGGGGTTCCTACGAGCAGTACTTC. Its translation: CASSPSQRGSYEQYF.

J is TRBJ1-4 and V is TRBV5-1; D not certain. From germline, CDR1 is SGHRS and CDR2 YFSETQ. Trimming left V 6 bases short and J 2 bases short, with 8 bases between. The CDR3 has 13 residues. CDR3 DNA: TGCGCCAGCAAAGGCCGCACTAATGAAAAACTGTTTTTT. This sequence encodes CASKGRTNEKLFF.

CDR3 DNA sequence: TGTGCCACCAGTGACCCACAAGAGACCCAGTACTTC. The encoded protein is CATSDPQETQYF. The gene calls are TRBV24-1 and TRBJ2-5, with unresolved D. Per the germline V gene, CDR1 is KGHDR and CDR2 is SFDVKD. The CDR3 is 12 amino acids. The V end was cut by 4 bases, the J end by 2 bases, with 4 bases between.

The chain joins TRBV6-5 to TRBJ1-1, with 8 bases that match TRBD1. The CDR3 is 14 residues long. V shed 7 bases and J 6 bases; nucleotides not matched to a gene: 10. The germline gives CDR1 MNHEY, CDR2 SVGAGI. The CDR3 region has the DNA TGTGCCAGCACTCGGCCTGGACAGGGCGCTGAAGCTTTCTTT. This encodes CASTRPGQGAEAFF.

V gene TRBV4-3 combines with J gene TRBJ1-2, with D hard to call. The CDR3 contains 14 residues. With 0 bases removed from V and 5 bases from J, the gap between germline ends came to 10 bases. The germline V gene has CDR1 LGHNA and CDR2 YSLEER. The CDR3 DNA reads TGCGCCAGCAGCCAAGATCGTGGCCAGTATGGCTACACCTTC. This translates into CASSQDRGQYGYTF.

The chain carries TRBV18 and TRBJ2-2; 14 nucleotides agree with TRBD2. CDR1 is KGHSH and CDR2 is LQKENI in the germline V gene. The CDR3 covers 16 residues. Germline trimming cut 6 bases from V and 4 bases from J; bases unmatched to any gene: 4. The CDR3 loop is CASSGTSGSSTGELFF. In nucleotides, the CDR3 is TGTGCCAGCTCTGGGACTAGCGGGAGTTCCACCGGGGAGCTGTTTTTT.

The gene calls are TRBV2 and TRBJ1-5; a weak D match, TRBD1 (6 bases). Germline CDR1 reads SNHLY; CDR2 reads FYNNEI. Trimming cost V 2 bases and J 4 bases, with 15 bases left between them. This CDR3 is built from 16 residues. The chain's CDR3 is CASSESGSGVNQPQHF. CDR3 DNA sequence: TGTGCCAGCAGTGAAAGTGGGTCAGGGGTAAATCAGCCCCAGCATTTT.

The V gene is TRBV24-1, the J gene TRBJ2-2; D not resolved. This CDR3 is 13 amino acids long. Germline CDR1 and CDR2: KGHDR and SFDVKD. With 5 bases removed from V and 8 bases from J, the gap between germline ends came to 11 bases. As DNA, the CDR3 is TGTGCCACCAGTGTCCCAGGTACAGGGGAGCTGTTTTTT. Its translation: CATSVPGTGELFF.

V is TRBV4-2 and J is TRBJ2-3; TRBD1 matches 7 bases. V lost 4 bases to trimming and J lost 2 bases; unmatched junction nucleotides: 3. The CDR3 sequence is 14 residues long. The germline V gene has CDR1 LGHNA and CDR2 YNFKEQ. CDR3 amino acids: CASSRDRFTDTQYF. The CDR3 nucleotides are TGTGCCAGCAGCCGGGACAGATTCACAGATACGCAGTATTTT.

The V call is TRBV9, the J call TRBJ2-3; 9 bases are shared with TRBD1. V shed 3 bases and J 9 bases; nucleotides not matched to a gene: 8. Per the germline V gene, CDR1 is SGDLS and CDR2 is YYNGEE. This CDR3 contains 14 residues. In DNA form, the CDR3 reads TGTGCCAGCAGCGAGAACACAGGGGGCGGGACGCAGTATTTT. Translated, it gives CASSENTGGGTQYF.

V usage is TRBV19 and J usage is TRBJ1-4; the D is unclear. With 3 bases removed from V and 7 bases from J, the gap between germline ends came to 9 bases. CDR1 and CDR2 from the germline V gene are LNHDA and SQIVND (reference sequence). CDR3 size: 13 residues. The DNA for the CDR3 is TGTGCCAGTAGTATCCAACAGATTGAAAAACTGTTTTTT. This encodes CASSIQQIEKLFF. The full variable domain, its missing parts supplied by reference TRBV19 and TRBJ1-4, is DGGITQSPKYLFRKEGQNVTLSCEQNLNHDAMYWYRQDPGQGLRLIYYSQIVNDFQKGDIAEGYSVSREKKESFPLTVTSAQKNPTAFYLCASSIQQIEKLFFGSGTQLSVL.

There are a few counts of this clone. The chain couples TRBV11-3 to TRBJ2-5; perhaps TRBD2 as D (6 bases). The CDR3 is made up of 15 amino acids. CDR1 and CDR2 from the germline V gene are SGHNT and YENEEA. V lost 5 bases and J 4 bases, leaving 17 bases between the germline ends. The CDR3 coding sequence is TGTGCCAGCAGCGCTATCGGGGGAGGCGGAGAGACCCAGTACTTC. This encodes CASSAIGGGGETQYF.

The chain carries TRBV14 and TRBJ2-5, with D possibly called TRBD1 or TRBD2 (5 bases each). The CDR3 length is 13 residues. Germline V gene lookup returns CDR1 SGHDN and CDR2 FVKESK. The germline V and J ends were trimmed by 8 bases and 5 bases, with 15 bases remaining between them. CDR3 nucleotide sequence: TGTGCCAGCGGTGAAGGGACCACGGAGACCCAGTACTTC. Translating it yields CASGEGTTETQYF.

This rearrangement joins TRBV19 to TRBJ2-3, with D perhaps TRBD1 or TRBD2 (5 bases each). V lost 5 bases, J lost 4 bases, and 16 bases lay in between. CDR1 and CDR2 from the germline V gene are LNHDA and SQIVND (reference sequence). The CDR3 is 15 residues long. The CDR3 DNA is TGTGCCAGTAGTGAGGGGTATACGCACGCAGATACGCAGTATTTT. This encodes CASSEGYTHADTQYF.

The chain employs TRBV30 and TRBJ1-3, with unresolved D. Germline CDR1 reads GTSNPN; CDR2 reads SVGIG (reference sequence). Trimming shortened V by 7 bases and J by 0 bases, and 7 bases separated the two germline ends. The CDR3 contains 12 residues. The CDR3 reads CALMTSGNTIYF. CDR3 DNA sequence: TGTGCCTTGATGACCTCTGGAAACACCATATATTTT. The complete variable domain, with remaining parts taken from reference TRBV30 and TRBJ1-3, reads SQTIHQWPATLVQPVGSPLSLECTVEGTSNPNLYWYRQAAGRGLQLLFYSVGIGQISSEVPQNLSASRPQDRQFILSSKKLLLSDSGFYLCALMTSGNTIYFGEGSWLTVV.

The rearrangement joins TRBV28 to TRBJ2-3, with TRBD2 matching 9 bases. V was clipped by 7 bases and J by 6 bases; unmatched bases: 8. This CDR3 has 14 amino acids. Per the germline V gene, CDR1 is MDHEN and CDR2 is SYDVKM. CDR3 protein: CASTVVAGVDTQYF. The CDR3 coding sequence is TGTGCCAGCACCGTAGTAGCGGGAGTGGATACGCAGTATTTT.

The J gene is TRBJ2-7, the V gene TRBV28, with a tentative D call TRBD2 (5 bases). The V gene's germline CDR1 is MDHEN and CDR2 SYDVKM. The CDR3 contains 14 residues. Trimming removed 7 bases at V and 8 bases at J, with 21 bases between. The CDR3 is CASTPSGVPFKQYF. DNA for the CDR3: TGTGCCAGCACTCCTTCCGGGGTCCCTTTCAAGCAGTACTTC.

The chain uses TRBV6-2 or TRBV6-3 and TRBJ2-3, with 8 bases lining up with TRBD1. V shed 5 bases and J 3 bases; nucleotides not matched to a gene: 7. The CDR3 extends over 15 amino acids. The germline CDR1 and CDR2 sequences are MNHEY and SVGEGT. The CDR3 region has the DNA TGTGCCAGCAGTCTCGACAGGGGAGGAACAGATACGCAGTATTTT. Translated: CASSLDRGGTDTQYF.

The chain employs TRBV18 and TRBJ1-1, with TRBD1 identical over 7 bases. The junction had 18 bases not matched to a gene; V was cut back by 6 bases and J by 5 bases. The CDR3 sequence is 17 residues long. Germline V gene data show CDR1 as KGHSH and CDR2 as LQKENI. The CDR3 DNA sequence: TGTGCCAGCTCCTCAAGGCCGGGACAGAATTTAGGAACTGAAGCTTTCTTT. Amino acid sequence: CASSSRPGQNLGTEAFF.

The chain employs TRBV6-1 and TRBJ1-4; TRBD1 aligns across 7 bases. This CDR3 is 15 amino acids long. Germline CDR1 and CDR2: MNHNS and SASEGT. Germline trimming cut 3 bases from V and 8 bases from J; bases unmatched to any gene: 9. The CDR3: CASSDGGTAWEKLFF. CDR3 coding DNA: TGTGCCAGCAGTGATGGAGGGACAGCTTGGGAAAAACTGTTTTTT.

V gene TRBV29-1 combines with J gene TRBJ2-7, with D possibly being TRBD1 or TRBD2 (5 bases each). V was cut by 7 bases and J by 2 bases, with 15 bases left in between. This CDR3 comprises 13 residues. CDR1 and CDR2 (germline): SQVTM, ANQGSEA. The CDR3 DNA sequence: TGCAGCGCCGGGGACCCTCTTACCTACGAGCAGTACTTC. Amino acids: CSAGDPLTYEQYF.

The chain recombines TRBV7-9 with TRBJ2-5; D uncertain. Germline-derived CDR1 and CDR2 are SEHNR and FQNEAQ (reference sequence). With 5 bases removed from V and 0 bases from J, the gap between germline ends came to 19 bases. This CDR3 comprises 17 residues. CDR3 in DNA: TGTGCCAGCAGCAGAAAGTGGCCCCCTGGATACCAAGAGACCCAGTACTTC. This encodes CASSRKWPPGYQETQYF.

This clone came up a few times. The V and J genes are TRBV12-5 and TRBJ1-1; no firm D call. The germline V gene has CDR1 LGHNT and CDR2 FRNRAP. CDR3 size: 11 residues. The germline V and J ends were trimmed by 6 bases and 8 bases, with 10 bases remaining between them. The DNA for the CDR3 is TGTGCTAGTGGAATCAGTCCGGAAGCTTTCTTT. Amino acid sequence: CASGISPEAFF.